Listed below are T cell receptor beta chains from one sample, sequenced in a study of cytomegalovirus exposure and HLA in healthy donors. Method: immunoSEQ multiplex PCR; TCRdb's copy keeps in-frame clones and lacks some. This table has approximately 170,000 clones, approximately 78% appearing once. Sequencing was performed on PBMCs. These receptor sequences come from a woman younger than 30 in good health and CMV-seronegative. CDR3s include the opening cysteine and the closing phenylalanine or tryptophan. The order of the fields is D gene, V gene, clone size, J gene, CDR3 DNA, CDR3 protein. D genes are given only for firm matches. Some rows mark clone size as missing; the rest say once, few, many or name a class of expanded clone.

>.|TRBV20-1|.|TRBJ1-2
TGCAGTGCGGGAGACTATGGCTACACCTTC
CSAGDYGYTF
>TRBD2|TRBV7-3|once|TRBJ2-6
TGTGCCAGCAGCCTGACTAGCGGGAAACCTGGGGCCAACGTCCTGACTTTC
CASSLTSGKPGANVLTF
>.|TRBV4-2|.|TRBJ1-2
TGTGCCAGCAGCCGAGAGGTCAGCTATGGCTACACCTTC
CASSREVSYGYTF
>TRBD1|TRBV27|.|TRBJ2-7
TGTGCCAGCAGTTTATACCGGCGACAGGGCGTCAACGAGCAGTACTTC
CASSLYRRQGVNEQYF
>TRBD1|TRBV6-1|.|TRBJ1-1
TGTGCCAGCAGTCGGACAGGATACACTGAAGCTTTCTTT
CASSRTGYTEAFF
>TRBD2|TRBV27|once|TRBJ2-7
TGTGCCAGCAGTTTTGGCGGGAGGGCCATCCTCGAGCAGTACTTC
CASSFGGRAILEQYF
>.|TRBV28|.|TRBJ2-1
TGTGCCAGCAGGCTAATAAGAGGGACGGGGGGCTCGGAGGGTGAGCAGTTCTTC
CASRLIRGTGGSEGEQFF
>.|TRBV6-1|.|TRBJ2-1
TGTGCCAGCGAGGATCAGAATGAGCAGTTCTTC
CASEDQNEQFF
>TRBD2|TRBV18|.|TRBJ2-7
TGTGCCAGCTCACCAGCTAGCGGGCTTCCCTACGAGCAGTACTTC
CASSPASGLPYEQYF
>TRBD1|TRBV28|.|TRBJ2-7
TGTGCCAGCAGTGCGCGGGACAGGATCTCCTACGAGCAGTACTTC
CASSARDRISYEQYF
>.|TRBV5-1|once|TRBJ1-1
TGCGCCAGCAGTTGGGGGGACACTGAAGCTTTCTTT
CASSWGDTEAFF
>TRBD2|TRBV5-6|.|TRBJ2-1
TGTGCCAGCAGCCCGGCGGGGACTAGCGGGACGGAGCAGTTCTTC
CASSPAGTSGTEQFF
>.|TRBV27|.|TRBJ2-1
TGTGCCAGCGAAGGGGAAGACAATGAGCAGTTCTTC
CASEGEDNEQFF